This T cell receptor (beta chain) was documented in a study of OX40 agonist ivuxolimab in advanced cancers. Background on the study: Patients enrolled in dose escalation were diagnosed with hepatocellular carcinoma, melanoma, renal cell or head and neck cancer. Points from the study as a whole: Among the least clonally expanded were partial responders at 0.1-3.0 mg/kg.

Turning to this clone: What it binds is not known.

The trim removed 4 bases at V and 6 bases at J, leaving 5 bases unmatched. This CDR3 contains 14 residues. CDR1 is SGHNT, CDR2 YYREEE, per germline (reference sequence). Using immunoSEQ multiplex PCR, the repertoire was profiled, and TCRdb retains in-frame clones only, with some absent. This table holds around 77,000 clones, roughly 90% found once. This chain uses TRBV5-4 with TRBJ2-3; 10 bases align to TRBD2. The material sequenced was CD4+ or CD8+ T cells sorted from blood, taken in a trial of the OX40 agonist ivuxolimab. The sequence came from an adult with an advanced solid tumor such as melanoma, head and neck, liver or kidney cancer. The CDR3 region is CASSPLAGADTQYF. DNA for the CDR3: TGTGCCAGCAGCCCGCTAGCGGGAGCGGATACGCAGTATTTT.